This T cell receptor (beta chain) was sequenced in a study of blood T cell repertoires in COVID-19. The overall study: The study drew acute and convalescent COVID-19 samples from the United States, Italy and Spain.

Authors' data handling: Estimates of nucleated cell counts were drawn from the amplification of reference gene primers. This table comes from immunoSEQ multiplex PCR, and its TCRdb copy is limited to in-frame clones, with some not included. V and J calls and clone size are given by that table; D and trimming were obtained from the DNA. The sample holds about 62,000 clones, approximately 92% seen once. The V segment lost 3 bases and the J segment 6 bases; nucleotides outside the gene matches: 11. Germline loops: CDR1 MGHRA, CDR2 YSYEKL. This CDR3 region has 17 residues. This clonotype originated in a human donor in a cohort sampled during active COVID-19. V gene TRBV4-1 combines with J gene TRBJ2-7; 13 bases are shared with TRBD2. The sample comprised peripheral blood. The CDR3 protein is CASSHPAQTSGGGEQYF. CDR3 nucleotide sequence: TGCGCCAGCAGCCACCCAGCTCAAACTAGCGGGGGGGGCGAGCAGTACTTC.